These 28 T cell receptor beta chains were all obtained from the same sample, sequenced in a study of blood T cell repertoires in COVID-19. The protocol was immunoSEQ multiplex PCR, while the TCRdb copy is restricted to in-frame clones and leaves out a portion. The table includes 200,000 to 250,000 clones, less than 90% detected once. The specimen was PBMCs or T cells enriched from blood (not recorded which). The receptors stem from a woman in her 30s who had recovered from COVID-19.

V usage is TRBV7-2 and J usage is TRBJ2-7; 8 nucleotides match TRBD1. CDR1 and CDR2 (germline): SGHTA, FQGNSA. This CDR3 region has 15 residues. Trimming at V came to 7 bases and at J to 5 bases, leaving 13 bases not matched to a gene. In nucleotides, the CDR3 is TGTGCCAGCATCACCGGCCCAGGGGGCAGGAACGAGCAGTACTTC. It is translated as CASITGPGGRNEQYF.

The V and J genes are TRBV3-1 (or the pseudogene TRBV3-2) and TRBJ2-1, with 10 bases matching TRBD2. The V and J ends lost 2 bases and 5 bases, in that order; junction bases with no gene match: 3. The CDR3 has 15 residues. Germline CDR1 and CDR2: LGHDT and YNNKEL (reference sequence). CDR3 region: CASSQQGLANNEQFF. The DNA of the CDR3 is TGTGCCAGCAGCCAACAGGGACTAGCGAACAATGAGCAGTTCTTC.

The V call is TRBV7-6, the J call TRBJ2-2; a weak D match, TRBD1 (5 bases). CDR3 size: 14 residues. Germline values: CDR1 SGHVS, CDR2 FNYEAQ. The ends were cut back, 2 bases at V and 3 bases at J, with 7 bases in the middle. CDR3 DNA: TGTGCCAGCAGCTTAAAAGGGGACACCGGGGAGCTGTTTTTT. It yields the protein CASSLKGDTGELFF.

The rearrangement uses TRBV16 and TRBJ1-4; D uncertain. This CDR3 comprises 15 residues. Germline CDR1 is KGHSY and CDR2 is FQNENV. V lost 4 bases, J lost 8 bases, and 17 bases lay in between. The chain's CDR3 is CASSLEPGTWEKLFF. CDR3 nucleotides: TGTGCCAGCAGCCTTGAGCCAGGTACATGGGAAAAACTGTTTTTT.

J is TRBJ1-4 and V is TRBV11-2; 10 nucleotides line up with TRBD1. The CDR3 extends over 14 amino acids. V shed 4 bases and J 6 bases; nucleotides not matched to a gene: 2. Germline assignment: CDR1 SGHAT and CDR2 FQNNGV. In DNA, the CDR3 is TGTGCCAGCAGCTCCGGGACAGGGGATGAAAAACTGTTTTTT. Amino acid sequence: CASSSGTGDEKLFF.

This clone was observed a handful of times. CDR3 nucleotide sequence: TGTGCCACCAGCACAGGACAGTACTATGGCTACACCTTC. It yields the protein CATSTGQYYGYTF. The J gene is TRBJ1-2, the V gene TRBV15, with D tentatively TRBD1 (6 bases). V lost 4 bases and J lost 3, with 9 bases in between. The CDR3 runs 13 residues. Germline CDR1 is LNHNV and CDR2 is YYDKDF (reference sequence). Combining the CDR3 with reference TRBV15 and TRBJ1-2 gives the whole variable domain DAMVIQNPRYQVTQFGKPVTLSCSQTLNHNVMYWYQQKSSQAPKLLFHYYDKDFNNEADTPDNFQSRRPNTSFCFLDIRSPGLGDTAMYLCATSTGQYYGYTFGSGTRLTVV.

V usage is TRBV19 and J usage is TRBJ1-3; D call uncertain. Germline values: CDR1 LNHDA, CDR2 SQIVND (reference sequence). Trimming removed 7 bases from V and 0 bases from J, with 4 bases in between. This CDR3 contains 12 residues. CDR3 DNA sequence: TGTGCCAGTACTCGCTCTGGAAACACCATATATTTT. Amino acid sequence: CASTRSGNTIYF.

The CDR3 reads CSVAGQGVRAGELFF. The CDR3 nucleotides read TGCAGCGTTGCCGGACAGGGGGTGCGGGCCGGGGAGCTGTTTTTT. The rearrangement joins TRBV29-1 to TRBJ2-2, with TRBD1 identical over 10 bases. CDR1 and CDR2 from the germline V gene are SQVTM and ANQGSEA. This CDR3 has 15 residues. V lost 4 bases to trimming and J lost 6 bases; unmatched junction nucleotides: 8.

The chain recombines TRBV5-5 with TRBJ1-6; 8 bases line up with TRBD1. The V gene's germline CDR1 is SGHKS and CDR2 YYEKEE (reference sequence). V shed 4 bases, J shed 3 bases, and the junction held 6 bases outside the gene matches. The CDR3 contains 16 residues. CDR3 region: CASSATGGNYNSPLHF. CDR3 coding DNA: TGTGCCAGCAGCGCTACAGGGGGGAACTATAATTCACCCCTCCACTTT.

This sequence joins TRBV7-8 and TRBJ2-4; 7 bases match TRBD1. The CDR3 has 18 residues. Germline values: CDR1 SGHVS, CDR2 FQNEAQ. Trimming removed 0 bases from V and 5 bases from J; junction bases left unmatched: 13. CDR3 in DNA: TGTGCCAGCAGCTTAGCGCTTCTAGGGGGCGAGGAAGAAAACATTCAGTACTTC. This codes for CASSLALLGGEEENIQYF.

The chain has TRBV6-5 and TRBJ2-7; 8 nucleotides match TRBD1. V shed 8 bases, J shed 9 bases, and the junction held 12 bases outside the gene matches. This CDR3 has 13 amino acids. Germline V gives CDR1 MNHEY, CDR2 SVGAGI. DNA of the CDR3: TGTGCCAGCCTGGGACAGGTGGGGTTAGTGCAGTACTTC. It codes for CASLGQVGLVQYF.

The CDR3 DNA follows: TGCGCCAGCAGCCCCGGTCCTAGCGGGGGGGTATCCTACGAGCAGTACTTC. It is translated as CASSPGPSGGVSYEQYF. The V and J genes are TRBV5-1 and TRBJ2-7; 12 bases align to TRBD2. The junction had 9 bases not matched to a gene; V was cut back by 4 bases and J by 1 base. From germline, CDR1 is SGHRS and CDR2 YFSETQ. The CDR3 covers 17 residues.

This clone turned up a few times. The chain has TRBV18 and TRBJ1-1; 7 positions agree with TRBD1. Trimming at V came to 3 bases and at J to 0 bases, leaving 7 bases not matched to a gene. This CDR3 has 16 amino acids. The V gene's germline CDR1 is KGHSH and CDR2 LQKENI. The CDR3 loop is CASSPTMTGLNTEAFF. Here the CDR3 DNA reads TGTGCCAGCTCACCCACAATGACAGGGTTGAACACTGAAGCTTTCTTT.

The chain combines TRBV7-2 with TRBJ1-3; D remains unclear. CDR1 is SGHTA, CDR2 FQGNSA, per germline. V was pared by 4 bases and J by 0 bases, with 10 bases between. The CDR3 is 15 residues long. CDR3: CASSSFGVSGNTIYF. As DNA, the CDR3 is TGTGCCAGCAGCTCCTTCGGGGTCTCTGGAAACACCATATATTTT. Full variable domain (rest looked up from reference TRBV7-2 and TRBJ1-3): GAGVSQSPSNKVTEKGKDVELRCDPISGHTALYWYRQSLGQGLEFLIYFQGNSAPDKSGLPSDRFSAERTGGSVSTLTIQRTQQEDSAVYLCASSSFGVSGNTIYFGEGSWLTVV.

V gene TRBV6-6 combines with J gene TRBJ1-2, with 8 nucleotides matching TRBD1. Germline V gene lookup returns CDR1 MNHNY and CDR2 SVGAGI (reference sequence). The V segment lost 3 bases and the J segment 2 bases; nucleotides outside the gene matches: 5. This CDR3 contains 15 residues. CDR3 DNA sequence: TGTGCCAGCAGTTATCCGGGACAGGAGAACTATGGCTACACCTTC. Amino acid sequence: CASSYPGQENYGYTF.

This clone was seen just once. The genes are TRBV15 and TRBJ1-2; D not resolved. The CDR3 loop spans 14 amino acids. Germline V CDR1 and CDR2: LNHNV, YYDKDF (reference sequence). The V gene lost 1 base and the J gene lost 2 bases, with 8 bases spanning the gap. CDR3 sequence (DNA): TGTGCCACCAGCAGAGGCCAGATAAACTATGGCTACACCTTC. It is translated as CATSRGQINYGYTF.

The genes are TRBV4-1 and TRBJ2-3; D may be TRBD2 (5 bases). Per the germline V gene, CDR1 is MGHRA and CDR2 is YSYEKL. V was shortened by 3 bases and J by 7 bases, with 14 bases between the two germline ends. This CDR3 spans 14 amino acids. CDR3 coding DNA: TGCGCCAGCAGCCACCCCCGGTCGGGGAATACGCAGTATTTT. Its translation is CASSHPRSGNTQYF.

The V call is TRBV6-5, the J call TRBJ2-1; 11 nucleotides line up with TRBD1. Germline trimming cut 8 bases from V and 5 bases from J; bases unmatched to any gene: 8. Germline V gene sequence: CDR1 MNHEY, CDR2 SVGAGI. The CDR3 spans 15 residues. The chain's CDR3 is CASGPGQGVDNEQFF. The CDR3 nucleotides are TGTGCCAGCGGGCCGGGACAGGGGGTAGACAATGAGCAGTTCTTC.

The chain carries TRBV4-2 and TRBJ2-7; D not certain. CDR3 length equals 13 residues. The germline gives CDR1 LGHNA, CDR2 YNFKEQ. Trimming cost V 5 bases and J 3 bases, with 11 bases left between them. The CDR3 DNA reads as TGTGCCAGCAGCTCTAGGCCTGACTACGAGCAGTACTTC. Its protein product is CASSSRPDYEQYF.

The chain joins TRBV3-1 (or the pseudogene TRBV3-2) to TRBJ2-7, with D possibly matching TRBD2 (6 bases). CDR3 length equals 15 residues. V lost 1 base to trimming and J lost 2 bases, with 12 bases between them. Germline CDR1 LGHDT, CDR2 YNNKEL (reference sequence). The CDR3 DNA sequence: TGTGCCAGCAGCCAAGGACACGGCGGGACCTACGAGCAGTACTTC. Its translation is CASSQGHGGTYEQYF.

In this sample, this clone turned up a few times. This chain joins TRBV12-5 and TRBJ1-5; D gene uncertain. The CDR3 length is 16 residues. Germline values: CDR1 LGHNT, CDR2 FRNRAP. V was shortened by 7 bases and J by 2 bases, with 18 bases between the two germline ends. The CDR3 protein is CASARVPGIGNQPQHF. CDR3 sequence (DNA): TGTGCTAGTGCTCGAGTCCCGGGGATAGGCAATCAGCCCCAGCATTTT.

V and J are TRBV7-2 and TRBJ2-3; D is perhaps TRBD2 (6 bases). The germline CDR1 and CDR2 sequences are SGHTA and FQGNSA. V was clipped by 1 base and J by 5 bases, with 13 bases between them. This CDR3 spans 15 amino acids. The CDR3 coding sequence is TGTGCCAGCAGCTTAGTAGGAGGGTTTCAAGATACGCAGTATTTT. The encoded protein is CASSLVGGFQDTQYF.

The chain recombines TRBV9 with TRBJ2-3, with D possibly TRBD2 on 5 matching bases. Per the germline V gene, CDR1 is SGDLS and CDR2 is YYNGEE. V lost 0 bases and J lost 1, with 9 bases in between. The CDR3 has 15 amino acids. The CDR3 nucleotides read TGTGCCAGCAGCGTAGAGGATAGCGGCACAGATACGCAGTATTTT. Residues: CASSVEDSGTDTQYF.

This chain joins TRBV11-2 and TRBJ2-5, with a weak D call TRBD2 (5 bases). The CDR3 consists of 14 residues. Germline assignment: CDR1 SGHAT and CDR2 FQNNGV. V gave up 0 bases and J gave up 6 bases, with 11 bases separating them. For the CDR3, the DNA is TGTGCCAGCAGCTTAGAGCCTAGCAGCCAGACCCAGTACTTC. Protein sequence: CASSLEPSSQTQYF.

The V gene is TRBV7-8, the J gene TRBJ1-2; possible D gene TRBD1, 5 bases. Germline V gives CDR1 SGHVS, CDR2 FQNEAQ. The CDR3 contains 16 residues. Trimming shortened V by 4 bases and J by 4 bases, and 19 bases separated the two germline ends. Here the CDR3 reads CASSSNVGGPFYGYTF. CDR3 DNA sequence: TGTGCCAGCAGCTCAAACGTCGGGGGACCCTTCTATGGCTACACCTTC.

Remarks on this clone: Within the sample, other DNA sequences also encode this same CDR3. This rearrangement joins TRBV9 to TRBJ1-1, with 7 bases that match TRBD1. Germline trimming cut 0 bases from V and 5 bases from J; bases unmatched to any gene: 7. This CDR3 region has 15 residues. Germline V lookup: CDR1 SGDLS, CDR2 YYNGEE. In DNA form, the CDR3 reads TGTGCCAGCAGCGTAGGCCAGGGGGTTGAGACTGAAGCTTTCTTT. Its translation is CASSVGQGVETEAFF. The full variable domain, its missing parts supplied by reference TRBV9 and TRBJ1-1, is DSGVTQTPKHLITATGQRVTLRCSPRSGDLSVYWYQQSLDQGLQFLIQYYNGEERAKGNILERFSAQQFPDLHSELNLSSLELGDSALYFCASSVGQGVETEAFFGQGTRLTVV.

The chain uses TRBV4-2 and TRBJ2-1; the match to TRBD2 covers 7 bases. This CDR3 contains 16 residues. The ends lost 5 bases at V and 2 bases at J; junction bases unmatched: 9. Germline CDR1 and CDR2: LGHNA and YNFKEQ. DNA of the CDR3: TGTGCCAGCAGCTTCGATGATGGACTAGCCTACAATGAGCAGTTCTTC. Translated: CASSFDDGLAYNEQFF.

This chain uses TRBV5-4 with TRBJ2-3; 10 bases match TRBD2. CDR3 length: 16 residues. With 4 bases clipped from V and 1 base from J, the junction kept 6 bases outside the gene matches. In germline, CDR1 is SGHNT, CDR2 YYREEE (reference sequence). In nucleotides, the CDR3 is TGTGCCAGCAGCCTACCTAGCGGGGGCCGCACAGATACGCAGTATTTT. It codes for CASSLPSGGRTDTQYF.